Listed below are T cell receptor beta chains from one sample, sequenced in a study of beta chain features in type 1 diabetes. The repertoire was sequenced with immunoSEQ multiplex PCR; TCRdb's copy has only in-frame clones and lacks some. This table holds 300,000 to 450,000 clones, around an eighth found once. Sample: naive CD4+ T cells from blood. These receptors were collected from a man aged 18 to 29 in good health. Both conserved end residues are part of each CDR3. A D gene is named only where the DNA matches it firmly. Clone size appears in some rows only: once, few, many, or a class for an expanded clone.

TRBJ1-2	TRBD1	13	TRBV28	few	TGTGCCAGCTCCCGGGACAGGGGGCTGGGCTACACCTTC	CASSRDRGLGYTF
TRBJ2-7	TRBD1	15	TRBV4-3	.	TGCGCCAGCAGCCTTGGGACAGGGAGCGCCTACGAGCAGTACTTC	CASSLGTGSAYEQYF
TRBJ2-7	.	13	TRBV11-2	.	TGTGCCAGCAGCTTAGGCGGGCCTTACGAGCAGTACTTC	CASSLGGPYEQYF
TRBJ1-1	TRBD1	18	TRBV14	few	TGTGCCAGCACAGGGGCTTGGGCAATTCGGACAGGGTTGACTGAAGCTTTCTTT	CASTGAWAIRTGLTEAFF
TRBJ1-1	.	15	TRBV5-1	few	TGCGCCAGCCGGGGTCACCGCCGGATGAACACTGAAGCTTTCTTT	CASRGHRRMNTEAFF
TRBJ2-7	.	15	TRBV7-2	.	TGTGCCAGCAGCCCCAGGTACAGGGCTACCTACGAGCAGTACTTC	CASSPRYRATYEQYF
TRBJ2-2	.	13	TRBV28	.	TGTGCCAGCAGTTCCACGAACACCGGGGAGCTGTTTTTT	CASSSTNTGELFF
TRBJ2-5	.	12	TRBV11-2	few	TGTGCCAGCAGCCGGACTCAAGAGACCCAGTACTTC	CASSRTQETQYF
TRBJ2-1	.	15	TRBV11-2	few	TGTGCCAGCAGCTCGACCACGACGGGATGGAATGAGCAGTTCTTC	CASSSTTTGWNEQFF
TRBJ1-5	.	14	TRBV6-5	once	TGTGCCAGCAGTTACTCGTACGGGGATCAGCCCCAGCATTTT	CASSYSYGDQPQHF
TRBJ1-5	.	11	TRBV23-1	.	TGCGCCAGCAGTTGGAGAAAGCCCCAGCATTTT	CASSWRKPQHF
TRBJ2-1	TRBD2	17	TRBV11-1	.	TGTGCCAGCAGCCCCCATCTGAGCGGGAGCTGGAAAAATGAGCAGTTCTTC	CASSPHLSGSWKNEQFF
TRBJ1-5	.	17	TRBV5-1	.	TGCGCCAGCAGCTTGGCCCGGGTGGCAGCACGCAATCAGCCCCAGCATTTT	CASSLARVAARNQPQHF
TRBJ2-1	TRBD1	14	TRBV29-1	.	TGCAGCGTCCCGGGACAGTTCTCCTACAATGAGCAGTTCTTC	CSVPGQFSYNEQFF
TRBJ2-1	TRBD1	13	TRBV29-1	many	TGCAGCGTGGCAAGACAGGGGGCGAATGAGCAGTTCTTC	CSVARQGANEQFF
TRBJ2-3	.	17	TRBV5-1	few	TGCGCCAGCAGCCCCCCCGGATCCATGGGGAGAACAGATACGCAGTATTTT	CASSPPGSMGRTDTQYF
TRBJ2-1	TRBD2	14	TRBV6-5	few	TGTGCCAGCGAACCAGCGGGAAACTACAATGAGCAGTTCTTC	CASEPAGNYNEQFF
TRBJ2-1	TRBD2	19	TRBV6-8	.	TGTGCCAGCAGTTACTCGACTAGCGGGAGAGCCAGCTCCTACAATGAGCAGTTCTTC	CASSYSTSGRASSYNEQFF
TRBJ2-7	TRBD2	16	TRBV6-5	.	TGTGCCAGCAGTTACGGCCTAGCGGTAAAAAAAAGCGAGCAGTACTTC	CASSYGLAVKKSEQYF
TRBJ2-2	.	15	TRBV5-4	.	TGTGCCAGCAGCTTGGCTTCGGGGGTCACCGGGGAGCTGTTTTTT	CASSLASGVTGELFF
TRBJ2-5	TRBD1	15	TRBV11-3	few	TGTGCCAGCAGCTCGGACAGGGGGCGGCGAGAGACCCAGTACTTC	CASSSDRGRRETQYF
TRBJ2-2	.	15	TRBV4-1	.	TGCGCCAGCAGCCCCATTGTGGGCCGAACCGGGGAGCTGTTTTTT	CASSPIVGRTGELFF
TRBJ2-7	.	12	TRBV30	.	TGTGCCTGGAGTTACGTCGGCTACGAGCAGTACTTC	CAWSYVGYEQYF
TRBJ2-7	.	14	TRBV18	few	TGTGCCAGCTCTCTCGTGTACTCTTCCTACGAGCAGTACTTC	CASSLVYSSYEQYF
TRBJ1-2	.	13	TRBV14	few	TGTGCCAGCAGCCGCGAAGTGAACTATGGCTACACCTTC	CASSREVNYGYTF